This TCR beta chain derives from a study of Tregs in tolerant kidney transplant recipients. Related graft donors supplied nonmyeloablative bone marrow transplants, and mixed chimerism was transient. This CDR3 region has 17 residues. With 5 bases clipped from V and 0 bases from J, the junction kept 12 bases outside the gene matches. Germline CDR1 reads KGHSH; CDR2 reads LQKENI. Clones were read by immunoSEQ multiplex PCR, and TCRdb kept only the in-frame ones, dropping some. Found here are tens of thousands of clones, roughly 93% of them singletons; the top ten hold 1.5% to 2%. The sample consisted of CD4+ T cells from blood (PBMCs), taken 12 months after the transplant. The sequence was collected from a human patient who received a combined kidney and bone marrow transplant. Part of the T cells may come from the graft donor. V and J are TRBV18 and TRBJ1-2, with 7 bases identical to TRBD1. The CDR3 spells CASSSNSGDRSNYGYTF. In DNA form, the CDR3 reads TGTGCCAGCTCATCTAATTCTGGGGACAGATCTAACTATGGCTACACCTTC.